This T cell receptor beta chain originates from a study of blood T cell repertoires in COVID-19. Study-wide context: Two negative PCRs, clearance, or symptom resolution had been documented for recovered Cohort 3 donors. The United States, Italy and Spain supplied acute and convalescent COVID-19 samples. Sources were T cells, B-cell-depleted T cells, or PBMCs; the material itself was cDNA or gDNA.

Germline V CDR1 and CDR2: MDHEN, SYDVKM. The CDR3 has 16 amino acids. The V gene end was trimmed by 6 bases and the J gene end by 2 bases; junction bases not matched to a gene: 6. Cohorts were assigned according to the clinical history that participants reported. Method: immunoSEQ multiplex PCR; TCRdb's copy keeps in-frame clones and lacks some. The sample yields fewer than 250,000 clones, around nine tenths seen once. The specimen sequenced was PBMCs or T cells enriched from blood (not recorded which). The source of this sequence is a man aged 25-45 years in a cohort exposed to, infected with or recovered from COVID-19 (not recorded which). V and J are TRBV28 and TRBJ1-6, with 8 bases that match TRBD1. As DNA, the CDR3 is TGTGCCAGCAGGGCCGACAGGGGCGCCTATAATTCACCCCTCCACTTT. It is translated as CASRADRGAYNSPLHF.